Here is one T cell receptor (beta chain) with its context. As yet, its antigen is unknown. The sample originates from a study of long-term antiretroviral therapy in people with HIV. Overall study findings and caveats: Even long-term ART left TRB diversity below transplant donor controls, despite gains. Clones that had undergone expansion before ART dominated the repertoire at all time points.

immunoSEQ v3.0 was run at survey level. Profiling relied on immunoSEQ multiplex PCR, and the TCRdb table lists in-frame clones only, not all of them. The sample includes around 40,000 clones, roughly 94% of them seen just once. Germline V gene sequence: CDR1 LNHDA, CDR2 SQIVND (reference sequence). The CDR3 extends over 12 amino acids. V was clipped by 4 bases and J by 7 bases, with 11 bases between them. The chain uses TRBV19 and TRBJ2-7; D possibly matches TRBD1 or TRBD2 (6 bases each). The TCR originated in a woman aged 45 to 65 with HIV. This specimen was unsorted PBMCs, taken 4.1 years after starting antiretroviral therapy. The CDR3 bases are TGTGCCAGTAGTAGGGGGGCCCGTGAGCAGTACTTC. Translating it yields CASSRGAREQYF.